A single sample is the source of the 3 T cell receptor beta chains below, sequenced in a study of blood T cell repertoires in COVID-19. Profiling relied on immunoSEQ multiplex PCR, and the TCRdb table lists in-frame clones only, not all of them. The data contain 200,000 or so clones, roughly 81% of them seen just once; the ten biggest clones take up 2.9%. Material for sequencing was peripheral blood. The origin of the receptors is a middle-aged man who had recovered from COVID-19.

The V call is TRBV6-5, the J call TRBJ1-1; the D is unclear. Trimming stripped 8 bases from V and 1 base from J, with 11 bases between. The CDR3 consists of 13 residues. Germline CDR1 and CDR2: MNHEY and SVGAGI. The CDR3 is CASPPSGNTEAFF. DNA for the CDR3: TGTGCCAGCCCCCCGTCGGGGAACACTGAAGCTTTCTTT.

The rearrangement links TRBV28 to TRBJ2-1; D ambiguous. This CDR3 region has 15 residues. Germline V CDR1 and CDR2: MDHEN, SYDVKM. The V gene lost 2 bases and the J gene lost 0 bases, with 8 bases spanning the gap. In nucleotides, the CDR3 is TGTGCCAGCAGTTTACCTCCCGGCTCCTACAATGAGCAGTTCTTC. Translated, it gives CASSLPPGSYNEQFF.

J is TRBJ2-7 and V is TRBV18; TRBD1 might be the D (5 bases). CDR3 length equals 14 residues. Looked up from germline, CDR1 is KGHSH and CDR2 is LQKENI. Trimming cost V 5 bases and J 0 bases, with 11 bases left between them. In DNA, the CDR3 is TGTGCCAGCTCAACAGACAGAAGCTCCTACGAGCAGTACTTC. This translates into CASSTDRSSYEQYF. Complete variable domain (other parts from reference TRBV18 and TRBJ2-7): NAGVMQNPRHLVRRRGQEARLRCSPMKGHSHVYWYRQLPEEGLKFMVYLQKENIIDESGMPKERFSAEFPKEGPSILRIQQVVRGDSAAYFCASSTDRSSYEQYFGPGTRLTVT.